The present TCR beta chain was sequenced within a study of blood T cell repertoires in COVID-19. Study background: The United States, Italy and Spain provided the acute and convalescent COVID-19 samples. Nucleic acid was either cDNA or gDNA, and it came from T cells, B-cell-depleted T cells, or PBMCs.

CDR3 length: 17 residues. With V trimmed by 2 bases and J by 6 bases, 7 bases remained unmatched. CDR1 PRHDT and CDR2 FYEKMQ come from the germline V gene (reference sequence). In the original workflow: The authors estimated nucleated cell counts from reference gene primer amplification. Here immunoSEQ multiplex PCR was the method, and the copy in TCRdb shows in-frame clones only, minus some. That table is the source of V, J and clone size, and D and trimming were worked out from the DNA. The sample carries approximately 210,000 clones, roughly 84% recorded once. V usage is TRBV13 and J usage is TRBJ2-3; 14 bases line up with TRBD2. Sequencing was performed on peripheral blood. The clonotype comes from an elderly woman with acute or convalescent COVID-19. The CDR3 sequence: CASSLRTSGGPSDTQYF. The CDR3 DNA is TGTGCCAGCAGCTTACGGACTAGCGGGGGGCCTTCGGATACGCAGTATTTT.